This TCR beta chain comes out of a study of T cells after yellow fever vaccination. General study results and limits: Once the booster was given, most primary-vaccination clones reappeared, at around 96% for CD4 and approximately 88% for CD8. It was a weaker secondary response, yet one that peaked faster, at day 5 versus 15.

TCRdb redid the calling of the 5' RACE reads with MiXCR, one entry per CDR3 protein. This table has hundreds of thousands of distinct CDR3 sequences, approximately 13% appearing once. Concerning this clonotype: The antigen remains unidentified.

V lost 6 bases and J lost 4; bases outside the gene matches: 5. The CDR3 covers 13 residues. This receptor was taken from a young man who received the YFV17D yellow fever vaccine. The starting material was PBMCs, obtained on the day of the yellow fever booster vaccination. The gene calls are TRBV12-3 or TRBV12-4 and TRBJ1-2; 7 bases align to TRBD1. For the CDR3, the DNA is TGTGCCAGCAGGGCAGGGGGTGCCTATGGCTACACCTTC. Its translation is CASRAGGAYGYTF.